These 13 T cell receptor beta chains originate from one sample sequenced in a study of T cell responses to AZD1222 COVID-19 vaccine. Sequencing was performed with immunoSEQ multiplex PCR; in TCRdb, only in-frame clones are kept and a portion is missing. The data contain over 100,000 clones, 85% to 90% of them singletons. Sequenced here: peripheral blood, sampled on day 0 of AZD1222 vaccination. The receptors here all came from an adult in good health.

The V gene is TRBV28, the J gene TRBJ2-1, with TRBD2 matching over 7 bases. The CDR3 totals 14 residues. Germline lookup yields CDR1 MDHEN and CDR2 SYDVKM. Unmatched junction bases numbered 5, after V lost 2 bases and J lost 7 bases. The CDR3 DNA is TGTGCCAGCAGTTTAGGGACTACGAAGAATGAGCAGTTCTTC. Translating gives CASSLGTTKNEQFF.

The chain couples TRBV5-4 to TRBJ2-3, with 9 positions matching TRBD1. Germline V gene sequence: CDR1 SGHNT, CDR2 YYREEE (reference sequence). This CDR3 comprises 14 residues. The V and J ends lost 5 bases and 6 bases, in that order; junction bases with no gene match: 7. This chain's CDR3 is CASSPGQGYDTQYF. CDR3 nucleotides: TGTGCCAGCAGTCCTGGACAGGGGTATGATACGCAGTATTTT.

The chain couples TRBV6-2 or TRBV6-3 to TRBJ1-4; possibly TRBD1 for D (5 bases). V was pared by 0 bases and J by 7 bases, with 12 bases between. The length of the CDR3 is 15 residues. Looked up from germline, CDR1 is MNHEY and CDR2 is SVGEGT. The CDR3 nucleotides read TGTGCCAGCAGTTACTCGACGGGACGGGCTGAAAAACTGTTTTTT. Encoded protein: CASSYSTGRAEKLFF.

V and J are TRBV19 and TRBJ1-5; a possible D gene is TRBD1 (6 bases). V was trimmed by 7 bases and J by 2 bases, leaving 21 bases between them. CDR3 length: 17 residues. Germline V lookup: CDR1 LNHDA, CDR2 SQIVND (reference sequence). The CDR3, as DNA: TGTGCCAGTAATCGACAGGACCGCCGAGGGGGCAATCAGCCCCAGCATTTT. Translating it yields CASNRQDRRGGNQPQHF.

A few counts support this clone. The chain couples TRBV4-1 to TRBJ2-7; no firm D call. The CDR3 runs 13 residues. CDR1 is MGHRA, CDR2 YSYEKL, per germline. V shed 5 bases and J shed 5 bases, with 13 bases lying between them. The chain's CDR3 is CASSVRSHHEQYF. CDR3 bases: TGCGCCAGCAGCGTCAGGAGCCATCACGAGCAGTACTTC.

The genes are TRBV7-9 and TRBJ2-1; 13 bases map to TRBD2. This CDR3 is 15 amino acids long. After removal of 8 bases from V and 8 bases from J, the junction contained 9 bases not matched to a gene. CDR1 and CDR2 (germline): SEHNR, FQNEAQ (reference sequence). CDR3 coding DNA: TGTGCCAGCGGGCGACTAGCGGGAGGCCATGATGAGCAGTTCTTC. It codes for CASGRLAGGHDEQFF.

The chain joins TRBV19 to TRBJ1-1; no firm D call. The CDR3 covers 16 residues. Trimming removed 1 base at V and 1 base at J, with 13 bases between. Germline CDR1 reads LNHDA; CDR2 reads SQIVND (reference sequence). The CDR3 spells CASSIGAGGWNTEAFF. The CDR3 DNA reads as TGTGCCAGTAGTATAGGGGCAGGAGGATGGAACACTGAAGCTTTCTTT. Full variable domain (rest looked up from reference TRBV19 and TRBJ1-1): DGGITQSPKYLFRKEGQNVTLSCEQNLNHDAMYWYRQDPGQGLRLIYYSQIVNDFQKGDIAEGYSVSREKKESFPLTVTSAQKNPTAFYLCASSIGAGGWNTEAFFGQGTRLTVV.

V gene TRBV3-1 (or the pseudogene TRBV3-2) combines with J gene TRBJ1-5, with unresolved D. The CDR3 runs 17 residues. Germline-derived CDR1 and CDR2 are LGHDT and YNNKEL (reference sequence). V was shortened by 1 base and J by 0 bases, with 13 bases between the two germline ends. CDR3 nucleotides: TGTGCCAGCAGCCAAGTGGGCAGACTTTATAGCAATCAGCCCCAGCATTTT. Protein: CASSQVGRLYSNQPQHF.

The chain links TRBV18 to TRBJ1-5; D might be TRBD1 (6 bases). CDR1 is KGHSH and CDR2 is LQKENI in the germline V gene. The CDR3 is 16 residues long. The V end lost 6 bases, the J end lost 4 bases, and 19 bases lay between the germline ends. The CDR3 bases are TGTGCCAGCTCGTCCCCCGCCAGGGGCCTTAATCAGCCCCAGCATTTT. This encodes CASSSPARGLNQPQHF.

The V and J genes are TRBV29-1 and TRBJ2-1; 11 nucleotides agree with TRBD2. Germline CDR1 SQVTM, CDR2 ANQGSEA. This CDR3 has 13 amino acids. The CDR3 DNA sequence: TGCAGTATGGGGACTAGCGGTGCGATTGAGCAGTTCTTC. Its protein is CSMGTSGAIEQFF.

The chain joins TRBV7-2 to TRBJ2-7; 8 bases map to TRBD1. This CDR3 spans 14 amino acids. The germline CDR1 and CDR2 sequences are SGHTA and FQGNSA. Unmatched junction bases numbered 6, after V lost 5 bases and J lost 3 bases. CDR3 coding DNA: TGTGCCAGCAGCCCCCGGACAGGGTACTACGAGCAGTACTTC. It codes for CASSPRTGYYEQYF.

The chain recombines TRBV9 with TRBJ2-1; 14 nucleotides match TRBD2. Per germline, CDR1 SGDLS and CDR2 YYNGEE. With V trimmed by 0 bases and J by 9 bases, 5 bases remained unmatched. The CDR3 loop spans 16 amino acids. CDR3 sequence reads: CASSVAPGLAGVEQFF. CDR3 DNA sequence: TGTGCCAGCAGCGTAGCCCCGGGACTAGCGGGAGTTGAGCAGTTCTTC.

This clone was observed a handful of times. V and J are TRBV7-8 and TRBJ2-7; D is uncertain. CDR3 length: 11 amino acids. Germline V gives CDR1 SGHVS, CDR2 FQNEAQ. Trimming removed 8 bases from V and 2 bases from J, with 7 bases in between. CDR3 residues: CASGPPYEQYF. The CDR3 DNA follows: TGTGCCAGCGGGCCCCCCTACGAGCAGTACTTC.